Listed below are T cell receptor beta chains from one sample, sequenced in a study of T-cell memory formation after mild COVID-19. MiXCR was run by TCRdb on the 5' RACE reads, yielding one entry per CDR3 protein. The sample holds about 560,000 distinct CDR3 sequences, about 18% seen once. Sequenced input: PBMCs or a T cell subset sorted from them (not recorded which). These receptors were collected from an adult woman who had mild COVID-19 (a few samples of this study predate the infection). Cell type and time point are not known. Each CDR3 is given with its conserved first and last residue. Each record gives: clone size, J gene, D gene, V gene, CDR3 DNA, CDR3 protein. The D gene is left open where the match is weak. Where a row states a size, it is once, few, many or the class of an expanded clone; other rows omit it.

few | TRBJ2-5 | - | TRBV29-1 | TGCAGCGTTGGATCCCTAGCCCAAGAGACCCAGTACTTC | CSVGSLAQETQYF
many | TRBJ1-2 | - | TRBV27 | TGTGCCAGCAGTCCTTCGAACTATGGCTACACCTTC | CASSPSNYGYTF
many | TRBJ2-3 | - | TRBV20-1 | TGCAGTGCTAGCGGCGGTGGGGTATCCCGCTATGGAGATACGCAGTATTTT | CSASGGGVSRYGDTQYF
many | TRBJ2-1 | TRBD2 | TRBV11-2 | TGTGCCAGCAGGTCGATAGCGGGAGTCCACAATGAGCAGTTCTTC | CASRSIAGVHNEQFF
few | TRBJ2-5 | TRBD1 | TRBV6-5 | TGTGCCAGCAGTGCCAGGGGGCGAGAGACCCAGTACTTC | CASSARGRETQYF
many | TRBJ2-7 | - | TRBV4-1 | TGCGCCAGCAGCCAAGAGACCGGGGACCTGTATGCCGAGCAGTACTTC | CASSQETGDLYAEQYF
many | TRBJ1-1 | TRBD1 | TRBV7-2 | TGTGCCAGCAGCTACACAGGGGCCACTGAAGCTTTCTTT | CASSYTGATEAFF
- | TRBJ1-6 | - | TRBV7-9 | TGTGCCAGCAGCTTAATAGGCAGGTCCTATAATTCACCCCTCCACTTT | CASSLIGRSYNSPLHF
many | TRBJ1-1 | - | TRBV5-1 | TGCGCCAGCAGCTTGGGTGGCGGGGCTGAAGCTTTCTTT | CASSLGGGAEAFF
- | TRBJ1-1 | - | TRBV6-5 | TGTGCCAGCTTATCTTTGACGGGGAACACTGAAGCTTTCTTT | CASLSLTGNTEAFF
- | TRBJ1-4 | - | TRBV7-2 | TGTGCCAGCAGCCCGCGTTGGGGGGGGAGACTGTTTTTT | CASSPRWGGRLFF
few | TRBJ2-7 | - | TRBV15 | TGTGCCACCAGCAACCAGTACGAGCAGTACTTC | CATSNQYEQYF
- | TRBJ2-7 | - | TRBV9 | TGTGCCAGCAGCGGGGGGGCTAGCGGTACCTACGAGCAGTACTTC | CASSGGASGTYEQYF
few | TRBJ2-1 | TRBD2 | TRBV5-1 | TGCGCCAGCAGCTTGTCCCACCTGACTAGCGGTAATGAGCAGTTCTTC | CASSLSHLTSGNEQFF
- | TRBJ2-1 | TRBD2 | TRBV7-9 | TGTGCCAGCAGCTCCCAGCCGACTAGCGGGAGGAAGGTCTACAATGAGCAGTTCTTC | CASSSQPTSGRKVYNEQFF
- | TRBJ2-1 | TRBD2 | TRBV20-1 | TGCAGTGCTACCAGACTAGCGGGGGTTAACCTCGACTACAATGAGCAGTTCTTC | CSATRLAGVNLDYNEQFF
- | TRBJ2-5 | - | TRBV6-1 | TGTGCCAGCAGTGACCGGGCAGGTTCCCGGGGAGAGACCCAGTACTTC | CASSDRAGSRGETQYF
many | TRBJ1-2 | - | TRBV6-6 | TGTGCCAGCAGTTACTCGATTGGAGGCCGAGGGATTTATGGCTACACCTTC | CASSYSIGGRGIYGYTF
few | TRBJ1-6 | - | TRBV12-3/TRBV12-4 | TGTGCCAGCAGTTTCGGGGCAGGGGTCGATTCACCCCTCCACTTT | CASSFGAGVDSPLHF
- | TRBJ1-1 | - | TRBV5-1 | TGCGCCAGCAGCCGAGATAGACAGAGGAACACTGAAGCTTTCTTT | CASSRDRQRNTEAFF
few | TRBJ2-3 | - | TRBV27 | TGTGCCAGCAGTTTGTTACCAAGGACCACGGGCAGCACAGATACGCAGTATTTT | CASSLLPRTTGSTDTQYF
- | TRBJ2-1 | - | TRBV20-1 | TGCAGTGCTAATTCCGGAGGGGGCGCCTACAATGAGCAGTTCTTC | CSANSGGGAYNEQFF
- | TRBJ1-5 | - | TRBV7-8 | TGTGCCAGCAGCCACGGACGGTTGCTCGCCAATCAGCCCCAGCATTTT | CASSHGRLLANQPQHF
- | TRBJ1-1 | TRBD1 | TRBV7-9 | TGTGCCAGCAGCTTAGACAGGGGGTTGCTAACTGAAGCTTTCTTT | CASSLDRGLLTEAFF
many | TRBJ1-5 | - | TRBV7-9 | TGTGCCAGCAGTTCCCGAGGGGGAAGCAATCAGCCCCAGCATTTT | CASSSRGGSNQPQHF
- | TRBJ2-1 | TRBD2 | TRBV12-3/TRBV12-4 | TGTGCCAGCAGAACTAGCGGGAGTCCCCTCGATGAGCAGTTCTTC | CASRTSGSPLDEQFF
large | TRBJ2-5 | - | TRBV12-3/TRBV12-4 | TGTGCCAGCAGCCTAATGGGGGCCCGGGACGGCAAAGAGACCCAGTACTTC | CASSLMGARDGKETQYF
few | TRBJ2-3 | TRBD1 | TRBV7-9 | TGTGCCAGCAGGACAGGGATGACAGATACGCAGTATTTT | CASRTGMTDTQYF
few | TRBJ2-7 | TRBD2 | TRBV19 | TGTGCCAGTAGACCTAAGACTAGCGGGATCTACGAGCAGTACTTC | CASRPKTSGIYEQYF